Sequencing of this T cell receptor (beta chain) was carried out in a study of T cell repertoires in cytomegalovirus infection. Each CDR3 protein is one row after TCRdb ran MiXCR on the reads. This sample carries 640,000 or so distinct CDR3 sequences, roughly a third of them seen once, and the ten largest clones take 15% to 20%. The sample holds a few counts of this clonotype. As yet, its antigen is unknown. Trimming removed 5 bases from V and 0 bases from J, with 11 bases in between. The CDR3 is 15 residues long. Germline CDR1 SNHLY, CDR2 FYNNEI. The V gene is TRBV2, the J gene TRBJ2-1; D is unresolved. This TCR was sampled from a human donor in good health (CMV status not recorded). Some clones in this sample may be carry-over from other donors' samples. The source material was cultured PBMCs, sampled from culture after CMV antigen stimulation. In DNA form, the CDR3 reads TGTGCCAGCAGTAGCGTCTTCGGCTCCTACAATGAGCAGTTCTTC. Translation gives CASSSVFGSYNEQFF.